This TCR beta chain was identified in a study of shared clonotypes between healthy human individuals. The CDR3 has 14 amino acids. V gave up 5 bases and J gave up 4 bases; unmatched junction bases: 4. Germline-derived CDR1 and CDR2 are MDHEN and SYDVKM. Libraries were prepared by immunoSEQ multiplex PCR; TCRdb keeps only in-frame clonotypes and omits some of them. The sample has under 600,000 clones, 60% to 80% seen once. Sequencing was done on a sample of PBMCs. The chain employs TRBV28 and TRBJ2-5, with 10 bases fitting TRBD1. The source is a woman aged 40 to 50 in good health. Some clones in this sample may be carry-over from other donors' samples. The CDR3 is CASSDGQGVETQYF. The CDR3 region has the DNA TGTGCCAGCAGTGACGGACAGGGGGTAGAGACCCAGTACTTC.